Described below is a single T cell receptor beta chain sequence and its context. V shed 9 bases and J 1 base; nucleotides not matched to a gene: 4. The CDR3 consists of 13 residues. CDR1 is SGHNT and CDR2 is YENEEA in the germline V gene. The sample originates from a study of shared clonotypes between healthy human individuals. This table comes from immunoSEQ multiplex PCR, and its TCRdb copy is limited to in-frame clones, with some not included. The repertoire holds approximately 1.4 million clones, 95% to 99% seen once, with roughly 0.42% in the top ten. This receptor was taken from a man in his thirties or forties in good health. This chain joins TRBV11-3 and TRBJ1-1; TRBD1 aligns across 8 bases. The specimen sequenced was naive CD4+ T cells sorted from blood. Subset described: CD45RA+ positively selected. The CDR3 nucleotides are TGTGCCAGTCAGGGGGCACCGAACACTGAAGCTTTCTTT. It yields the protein CASQGAPNTEAFF.